The 21 T cell receptor beta chains reported below all come from one sample, sequenced in a study of OX40 agonist ivuxolimab in advanced cancers. The data were produced by immunoSEQ multiplex PCR, yet TCRdb's version contains in-frame clones alone and is incomplete. The sample holds 60,000 to 85,000 clones; about 90% are singletons and the top ten take over 2.5%. Sequenced here: CD4+ or CD8+ T cells sorted from blood, sampled in a trial of the OX40 agonist ivuxolimab. These receptors originate from an adult with an advanced solid tumor such as melanoma, head and neck, liver or kidney cancer.

The CDR3 nucleotides read TGTGCCAGCAGCTTGGCGGGGGTCTACCAAGAGACCCAGTACTTC. Its protein is CASSLAGVYQETQYF. This sequence joins TRBV5-4 and TRBJ2-5; TRBD2 is a possible D gene (6 bases). Germline V CDR1 and CDR2: SGHNT, YYREEE (reference sequence). The V end lost 0 bases, the J end lost 0 bases, and 9 bases lay between the germline ends. The CDR3 has 15 amino acids.

The chain carries TRBV11-2 and TRBJ1-1, with D perhaps TRBD1 (6 bases). CDR3 length: 14 amino acids. Trimming pared 5 bases from V and 1 base from J, leaving 11 bases between. Germline V gene lookup returns CDR1 SGHAT and CDR2 FQNNGV. CDR3: CASSITGRNTEAFF. The DNA of the CDR3 is TGTGCCAGCAGCATCACAGGGAGGAACACTGAAGCTTTCTTT.

V usage is TRBV11-3 and J usage is TRBJ1-2, with a tentative D call TRBD1 (6 bases). The ends were cut back, 5 bases at V and 8 bases at J, with 15 bases in the middle. The CDR3 is 13 residues long. The germline V gene has CDR1 SGHNT and CDR2 YENEEA. The CDR3 sequence: CASSPRVTGGYTF. CDR3 nucleotides: TGTGCCAGCAGCCCAAGAGTAACAGGGGGCTACACCTTC.

This clone came up once. This chain connects TRBV19 to TRBJ1-6, with D maybe TRBD1 (6 bases). Trimming cost V 2 bases and J 7 bases, with 15 bases left between them. The CDR3 length is 16 residues. The germline V gene encodes CDR1 LNHDA and CDR2 SQIVND (reference sequence). CDR3 DNA sequence: TGTGCCAGTAGTATAAACTCGGGGCAGGGGAATTCACCCCTCCACTTT. Translated, it gives CASSINSGQGNSPLHF.

The genes are TRBV5-1 and TRBJ2-3, with a tentative D call TRBD1 (5 bases). The ends were cut back, 1 base at V and 3 bases at J, with 12 bases in the middle. This CDR3 has 15 residues. Germline CDR1 is SGHRS and CDR2 is YFSETQ. In DNA form, the CDR3 reads TGCGCCAGCAGCTTGAATACAGGACCGACAGATACGCAGTATTTT. Its protein is CASSLNTGPTDTQYF.

This rearrangement joins TRBV4-2 to TRBJ1-2; D call uncertain. V was cut by 0 bases and J by 4 bases, with 12 bases left in between. CDR1 LGHNA and CDR2 YNFKEQ come from the germline V gene. The CDR3 loop spans 15 amino acids. CDR3 DNA: TGTGCCAGCAGCCAAGATCTCGCGGTGACCTATGGCTACACCTTC. This sequence encodes CASSQDLAVTYGYTF.

This clone was found once. V and J are TRBV6-6 and TRBJ1-4; tentatively, D is TRBD1 (6 bases). The germline V and J ends were trimmed by 7 bases and 5 bases, with 14 bases remaining between them. The CDR3 spans 14 residues. Germline values: CDR1 MNHNY, CDR2 SVGAGI (reference sequence). The CDR3 coding sequence is TGTGCCAGCACTGTAAGGACAGCGAATGAAAAACTGTTTTTT. Amino acid sequence: CASTVRTANEKLFF.

The V call is TRBV9, the J call TRBJ1-1; 10 bases are shared with TRBD1. The trim removed 4 bases at V and 6 bases at J, leaving 9 bases unmatched. The germline gives CDR1 SGDLS, CDR2 YYNGEE. This CDR3 region has 15 residues. CDR3 DNA: TGTGCCAGCAGCCCCCGGACAGGGGGATTGTCTGAAGCTTTCTTT. Protein product: CASSPRTGGLSEAFF.

The gene calls are TRBV6-5 and TRBJ2-4; TRBD2 is a possible D gene (5 bases). V was cut by 6 bases and J by 1 base, with 13 bases left in between. CDR1 is MNHEY, CDR2 SVGAGI, per germline. This CDR3 has 15 amino acids. As DNA, the CDR3 is TGTGCCAGCAGCTTGGATCGAGGGGCCAAAAACATTCAGTACTTC. It encodes CASSLDRGAKNIQYF.

This CDR3 reads CASRTGGANVLTF. In DNA, the CDR3 is TGTGCCAGCCGGACAGGTGGGGCCAACGTCCTGACTTTC. The V and J genes are TRBV6-5 and TRBJ2-6; 7 bases agree with TRBD1. This CDR3 contains 13 residues. The germline V gene has CDR1 MNHEY and CDR2 SVGAGI. V gave up 8 bases and J gave up 3 bases; unmatched junction bases: 1.

This clone was seen a single time. The chain recombines TRBV20-1 with TRBJ2-5, with no clear D. CDR3 length: 10 residues. V was pared by 4 bases and J by 7 bases, with 7 bases between. Germline V lookup: CDR1 DFQATT, CDR2 SNEGSKA (reference sequence). CDR3 nucleotides: TGCAGTGCTACCTCTAGGACCCAGTACTTC. Its translation is CSATSRTQYF.

The chain is built from TRBV5-1 and TRBJ2-1, with D uncertain. The CDR3 is 15 residues long. The germline V and J ends were trimmed by 0 bases and 7 bases, with 14 bases remaining between them. Germline V gene lookup returns CDR1 SGHRS and CDR2 YFSETQ. CDR3 nucleotides: TGCGCCAGCAGCTTGGCCGAGGTTAGAAAGAATGAGCAGTTCTTC. Translation gives CASSLAEVRKNEQFF.

This chain connects TRBV19 to TRBJ2-5; TRBD1 is a possible D gene (5 bases). The CDR3 covers 13 residues. Germline V gene lookup returns CDR1 LNHDA and CDR2 SQIVND (reference sequence). V was trimmed by 8 bases and J by 1 base, leaving 11 bases between them. The CDR3 coding sequence is TGTGCCAGTCGGACACTTTTCCAAGAGACCCAGTACTTC. This codes for CASRTLFQETQYF.

This clone was seen only once. The chain joins TRBV2 to TRBJ2-4; 7 nucleotides align to TRBD1. The junction had 8 bases not matched to a gene; V was cut back by 6 bases and J by 9 bases. The CDR3 has 13 residues. Per the germline V gene, CDR1 is SNHLY and CDR2 is FYNNEI. The CDR3 sequence is CASRGTVFGIQYF. CDR3 in DNA: TGTGCCAGCAGGGGGACAGTCTTCGGCATTCAGTACTTC.

The chain carries TRBV11-1 and TRBJ2-1; possibly TRBD2 for D (6 bases). Germline lookup yields CDR1 SGHAT and CDR2 FQDESV (reference sequence). The CDR3 has 16 amino acids. Trimming removed 2 bases from V and 0 bases from J, with 11 bases in between. CDR3: CASSLMATSSYNEQFF. CDR3 in DNA: TGTGCCAGCAGCTTAATGGCGACTAGCTCCTACAATGAGCAGTTCTTC.

The sample holds one count of this clone. The chain carries TRBV2 and TRBJ1-1, with D hard to call. V shed 4 bases and J shed 7 bases, with 7 bases lying between them. This CDR3 is built from 11 residues. Germline V gene sequence: CDR1 SNHLY, CDR2 FYNNEI. This chain's CDR3 is CASSVLIEAFF. CDR3 bases: TGTGCCAGCAGTGTCCTCATTGAAGCTTTCTTT.

The table lists this clone with a few counts. This chain links TRBV5-1 with TRBJ1-2, with D possibly being TRBD1 (5 bases). The length of the CDR3 is 13 residues. V shed 1 base and J shed 7 bases, with 11 bases lying between them. Per the germline V gene, CDR1 is SGHRS and CDR2 is YFSETQ. The CDR3 bases are TGCGCCAGCAGCTTGAACGTCCAGGGTGGCTACACCTTC. This codes for CASSLNVQGGYTF.

V and J are TRBV7-9 and TRBJ1-5; TRBD1 matches 7 bases. Trimming removed 1 base from V and 0 bases from J; junction bases left unmatched: 9. The length of the CDR3 is 18 residues. Germline lookup yields CDR1 SEHNR and CDR2 FQNEAQ (reference sequence). This chain's CDR3 is CASSLVGRGGYSNQPQHF. CDR3 nucleotides: TGTGCCAGCAGCTTAGTAGGCAGGGGGGGATATAGCAATCAGCCCCAGCATTTT.

V usage is TRBV5-1 and J usage is TRBJ2-7, with D maybe TRBD2 (5 bases). CDR3 length: 16 residues. V dropped 7 bases and J dropped 0 bases, with 20 bases sitting between them. Per germline, CDR1 SGHRS and CDR2 YFSETQ. CDR3 amino acids: CASALGLRDSSYEQYF. As DNA, the CDR3 is TGCGCCAGCGCCTTGGGTCTTCGGGATAGCTCCTACGAGCAGTACTTC.

The chain links TRBV19 to TRBJ1-3; D gene ambiguous. Trimming removed 4 bases at V and 2 bases at J, with 12 bases between. Germline V lookup: CDR1 LNHDA, CDR2 SQIVND (reference sequence). The CDR3 is 15 amino acids. CDR3: CASSTSHNTGNTIYF. In DNA, the CDR3 is TGTGCCAGTAGTACCAGCCATAATACTGGAAACACCATATATTTT.

The gene calls are TRBV28 and TRBJ2-3; 9 bases line up with TRBD2. Germline loops: CDR1 MDHEN, CDR2 SYDVKM. Trimming removed 2 bases from V and 7 bases from J; junction bases left unmatched: 13. The CDR3 runs to 17 residues. The CDR3 DNA follows: TGTGCCAGCAGTTTACGTTTTAGGCTAGCGGGAATTAATACGCAGTATTTT. Amino acids: CASSLRFRLAGINTQYF.